Listed below are T cell receptor beta chains from one sample, sequenced in a study of tumour-infiltrating T cells in Burkitt lymphoma. Libraries were prepared by immunoSEQ multiplex PCR; TCRdb keeps only in-frame clonotypes and omits some of them. The repertoire holds around 15,000 clones, with 80% as singletons. Sequenced material: tumor tissue. All receptors derive from a human donor with diffuse large B-cell lymphoma. CDR3s include the opening cysteine and the closing phenylalanine or tryptophan. D genes are given only for firm matches. Only some rows state a clone size, as once, few, many or a class for expanded clones.

clone_size	cdr3_length	d_call	v_call	j_call	cdr3_nt	cdr3_aa
.	15	.	TRBV9	TRBJ2-2	TGTGCCAGCAGTGGCGCTAGAGCAAACACCGGGGAGCTGTTTTTT	CASSGARANTGELFF
.	15	.	TRBV13	TRBJ2-7	TGTGCCAGCAGCCCCGCATGGGGGCGTTCCTACGAGCAGTACTTC	CASSPAWGRSYEQYF
.	11	.	TRBV6-5	TRBJ2-7	TGTGCCAGCAAATGGGGATCGGAGCAGTACTTC	CASKWGSEQYF
.	16	TRBD1	TRBV10-3	TRBJ1-2	TGTGCCATCAGTGAGTCCGTTACGGGACAGCCCTATGGCTACACCTTC	CAISESVTGQPYGYTF
.	13	TRBD1	TRBV7-9	TRBJ2-7	TGTGCCAGCAGCCCCGGGACAGGGGGCGAGCAGTACTTC	CASSPGTGGEQYF
once	18	.	TRBV14	TRBJ2-2	TGTGCCAGCAGCCACACAACTGGAGGGGCCCGGATGACCGGGGAGCTGTTTTTT	CASSHTTGGARMTGELFF
.	14	.	TRBV6-1	TRBJ2-2	TGTGCCAGCAGTATGCTGGCGGGGAACGGGGAGCTGTTTTTT	CASSMLAGNGELFF
few	13	.	TRBV19	TRBJ1-5	TGTGCCAGTACCATGGGAGGGGATCAGCCCCAGCATTTT	CASTMGGDQPQHF
.	12	.	TRBV7-2	TRBJ2-3	TGTGCCAGCAGTGGATCGACAGATACGCAGTATTTT	CASSGSTDTQYF
.	16	TRBD2	TRBV7-2	TRBJ2-1	TGTGCCAGCAGCTCAGAGGGGACTAGCCGCTACAATGAGCAGTTCTTC	CASSSEGTSRYNEQFF
.	14	.	TRBV7-2	TRBJ2-5	TGTGCCAGCAGCCCAACGGACTTCCAAGAGACCCAGTACTTC	CASSPTDFQETQYF
.	13	TRBD1	TRBV13	TRBJ1-4	TGTGCCAGCAGCAGGACAGGGGTGGAAAAACTGTTTTTT	CASSRTGVEKLFF
.	16	.	TRBV9	TRBJ2-7	TGTGCCAGCAGCGTAGCTAGTGCTGGAGGGGCCCACGAGCAGTACTTC	CASSVASAGGAHEQYF
.	15	TRBD1	TRBV6-6	TRBJ1-1	TGTGCCAGCAGTCACCGGACAGGGGTAAACACTGAAGCTTTCTTT	CASSHRTGVNTEAFF
.	14	.	TRBV7-2	TRBJ1-5	TGTGCCAGCAGCTATGGGGGAGGCAATCAGCCCCAGCATTTT	CASSYGGGNQPQHF
.	16	.	TRBV5-4	TRBJ2-1	TGTGCCAGCAACTTACCGGGACTCCCTCCCCACAATGAGCAGTTCTTC	CASNLPGLPPHNEQFF
few	19	TRBD2	TRBV4-3	TRBJ2-2	TGCGCCAGCAGCCCGCGAGAGGGGCCGGGACTAGCGTCCGGCGGGGAGCTGTTTTTT	CASSPREGPGLASGGELFF
.	14	TRBD1	TRBV7-2	TRBJ2-7	TGTGCCAGCAGATCAGCCGGGACAGGGGTCGAGCAGTACTTC	CASRSAGTGVEQYF
few	13	.	TRBV9	TRBJ2-7	TGTGCCAGCAGCGTAGGGGGAGGTACCGAGCAGTACTTC	CASSVGGGTEQYF
few	15	.	TRBV7-9	TRBJ1-1	TGTGCCAGCAGCGCCAGCCCAGGGGCGAACACTGAAGCTTTCTTT	CASSASPGANTEAFF
.	11	.	TRBV27	TRBJ2-1	TGTGCCAGCAGTTTTGGGGGTGAGCAGTTCTTC	CASSFGGEQFF
.	15	TRBD1	TRBV7-9	TRBJ2-2	TGTGCCAGCAGCTCCGGGACAGGGTACACCGGGGAGCTGTTTTTT	CASSSGTGYTGELFF
.	15	TRBD1	TRBV19	TRBJ1-5	TGTGCCAGTAGTTTGACAGGGGGCCTTAATCAGCCCCAGCATTTT	CASSLTGGLNQPQHF
.	13	.	TRBV15	TRBJ1-2	TGTGCCACCAGCAGTCAGGGATACTATGGCTACACCTTC	CATSSQGYYGYTF
.	13	.	TRBV5-5	TRBJ2-5	TGTGCCAGCAGCGTCGGGGCCGAAGGGACCCAGTACTTC	CASSVGAEGTQYF
once	12	.	TRBV16	TRBJ2-2	TGTGCCAGCAGCCAATGGTCCGGGGAGCTGTTTTTT	CASSQWSGELFF
.	12	TRBD1	TRBV6-6	TRBJ1-4	TGTGCCAGCAGTTACGGGGGGACAGGCGGGTTTTTT	CASSYGGTGGFF
.	13	.	TRBV27	TRBJ1-5	TGTGCCAGCAGTTTATTGGAAAATCAGCCCCAGCATTTT	CASSLLENQPQHF
once	18	TRBD2	TRBV9	TRBJ2-1	TGTGCCAGCAGCGTAGTTGCGGGAGGCCTAAGCTCCTACAATGAGCAGTTCTTC	CASSVVAGGLSSYNEQFF
.	15	.	TRBV7-2	TRBJ1-4	TGTGCCAGCAGCTTAGCAGGTTTTACAGGGGAAAAACTGTTTTTT	CASSLAGFTGEKLFF
.	15	TRBD2	TRBV14	TRBJ2-3	TGTGCCCGTAGACCCAGCGGGGGCTGCACAGATACGCAGTATTTT	CARRPSGGCTDTQYF
.	14	.	TRBV6-4	TRBJ2-7	TGTGCCAGCACCCCTGAAGTGTCGAAACCCGAGCAGTACTTC	CASTPEVSKPEQYF
once	13	.	TRBV13	TRBJ2-1	TGTGCCAGTGACAGGCAGGGGCACAATGAGCAGTTCTTC	CASDRQGHNEQFF
.	15	.	TRBV11-2	TRBJ1-3	TGTGCCAGCAGCGTCGCGGTTATATCTGGAAACACCATATATTTT	CASSVAVISGNTIYF
.	15	TRBD2	TRBV2	TRBJ2-3	TGTGCCAGGGGTACGGGGGGAGCAATGGGAGATACGCAGTATTTT	CARGTGGAMGDTQYF
.	11	.	TRBV13	TRBJ2-7	TGTGCCAGCAGCTTAAAAAACGAGCAGTACTTC	CASSLKNEQYF
.	15	TRBD2	TRBV5-1	TRBJ2-2	TGCGCCAGCAGCGGGACTAGCGGGAACACCGGGGAGCTGTTTTTT	CASSGTSGNTGELFF
.	14	.	TRBV27	TRBJ1-5	TGTGCCAGCAGTCTCAAGGCCTTCAATCAGCCCCAGCATTTT	CASSLKAFNQPQHF
.	16	TRBD2	TRBV7-9	TRBJ2-3	TGTGCCAGCAGCTTACGCGCTAGCGGGAGAACAGATACGCAGTATTTT	CASSLRASGRTDTQYF
.	13	.	TRBV6-6	TRBJ2-7	TGTGCCAGCAGTATTTCAAACCTGTTCGGGCAATACTTC	CASSISNLFGQYF